Listed below are T cell receptor beta chains from one sample, sequenced in a study of cytomegalovirus exposure and HLA in healthy donors. This table comes from immunoSEQ multiplex PCR, and its TCRdb copy is limited to in-frame clones, with some not included. The table shows about 160,000 clones, with about 80% occurring only once. The sample comprised PBMCs. The receptors were sampled from a man aged 25-40 years in good health and CMV-seronegative. Both conserved end residues are part of each CDR3. Each record gives: D gene, J gene, clone size, V gene, CDR3 protein, CDR3 DNA. D genes are given only for firm matches. Some rows mark clone size as missing; the rest say once, few, many or name a class of expanded clone.

>.|TRBJ2-7|.|TRBV7-6
CASSWAGISEQYF
TGTGCCAGCAGTTGGGCCGGGATCTCCGAGCAGTACTTC
>.|TRBJ2-7|.|TRBV6-6
CASTDRDIVSYEQYF
TGTGCCAGCACCGACCGGGACATCGTGTCCTACGAGCAGTACTTC
>.|TRBJ1-5|.|TRBV15
CATSREQGRNQPQHF
TGTGCCACCAGCAGAGAACAGGGACGCAATCAGCCCCAGCATTTT
>.|TRBJ2-2|.|TRBV11-2
CASRAGTMNTGELFF
TGTGCCAGCAGGGCCGGGACAATGAACACCGGGGAGCTGTTTTTT
>.|TRBJ2-1|.|TRBV5-6
CASSFGVEQFF
TGTGCCAGCAGCTTTGGAGTTGAGCAGTTCTTC
>TRBD2|TRBJ2-7|.|TRBV28
CASSPLLAEDYEQYF
TGTGCCAGCAGTCCCCTCCTAGCGGAGGACTACGAGCAGTACTTC
>TRBD1|TRBJ1-4|.|TRBV7-9
CASSSTGGGEKLFF
TGTGCCAGCAGCAGCACAGGGGGCGGGGAAAAACTGTTTTTT
>TRBD1|TRBJ1-2|.|TRBV30
CAWSRGREGGYTF
TGTGCCTGGAGCAGGGGGCGCGAGGGCGGCTACACCTTC
>TRBD1|TRBJ1-2|few|TRBV29-1
CSVGTGMDYGYTF
TGCAGCGTTGGGACAGGGATGGACTATGGCTACACCTTC
>.|TRBJ1-1|.|TRBV5-1
CASTPRVGTNPEAFF
TGCGCCAGCACTCCCAGGGTCGGGACTAACCCCGAAGCTTTCTTT
>.|TRBJ2-7|.|TRBV7-8
CASSAGRAFSYEQYF
TGTGCCAGCAGCGCGGGACGGGCTTTTTCCTACGAGCAGTACTTC
>TRBD1|TRBJ2-7|.|TRBV6-6
CASSYQTGGHEQYF
TGTGCCAGCAGTTACCAAACAGGGGGGCACGAGCAGTACTTC
>TRBD2|TRBJ2-3|.|TRBV4-3
CASSQEGSSGGSITDTQYF
TGCGCCAGCAGCCAAGAGGGTTCTAGCGGGGGGTCCATCACAGATACGCAGTATTTT
>.|TRBJ1-4|few|TRBV19
CASSTQGLGGPTNEKLFF
TGTGCCAGTAGTACCCAGGGTCTGGGAGGACCAACTAATGAAAAACTGTTTTTT
>.|TRBJ1-1|once|TRBV30
CAWNRGVMNTEAFF
TGTGCCTGGAACCGGGGGGTTATGAACACTGAAGCTTTCTTT
>.|TRBJ1-5|.|TRBV15
CATSSRAGIQPQHF
TGTGCCACCAGCTCCCGTGCGGGGATTCAGCCCCAGCATTTT
>.|TRBJ1-2|.|TRBV1
CTSSHNALGRGYGYTF
TGCACCAGCAGCCATAACGCCCTGGGCAGAGGGTATGGCTACACCTTC
>TRBD1|TRBJ1-3|.|TRBV10-3
CAIRRGQEGRLESGNTIYF
TGTGCCATCAGAAGGGGGCAAGAAGGCAGGTTGGAGAGTGGAAACACCATATATTTT
>TRBD2|TRBJ2-5|.|TRBV9
CASSVSPLAGGETQYF
TGTGCCAGCAGCGTTTCTCCTCTAGCGGGAGGAGAGACCCAGTACTTC
>TRBD2|TRBJ2-4|.|TRBV7-2
CASSDLAGEGNIQYF
TGTGCCAGCAGCGATCTAGCGGGAGAGGGAAACATTCAGTACTTC
>TRBD2|TRBJ2-3|few|TRBV7-2
CASSSRLAVRGTDTQYF
TGTGCCAGCAGCTCTAGACTAGCGGTACGGGGCACAGATACGCAGTATTTT
>.|TRBJ1-2|.|TRBV28
CASTVRGGYTF
TGTGCCAGCACTGTTCGCGGCGGCTACACCTTC
>.|TRBJ2-5|few|TRBV5-1
CASSLEDNQETQYF
TGCGCCAGCAGCCTGGAGGACAACCAAGAGACCCAGTACTTC
>TRBD1|TRBJ2-7|.|TRBV18
CASSPPDRDYEQYF
TGTGCCAGCTCACCCCCGGACAGGGACTACGAGCAGTACTTC
>TRBD1|TRBJ1-5|.|TRBV19
CASSGQGVSNQPQHF
TGTGCCAGTAGTGGACAGGGTGTGAGCAATCAGCCCCAGCATTTT
>.|TRBJ2-7|.|TRBV7-6
CASSQARGSYEQYF
TGTGCCAGCAGCCAAGCTCGGGGCTCCTACGAGCAGTACTTC
>.|TRBJ1-1|.|TRBV18
CASSGLQGTEAFF
TGTGCCAGCTCAGGATTACAGGGAACTGAAGCTTTCTTT
>TRBD2|TRBJ2-6|.|TRBV7-3
CASSSGLAGFSGANVLTF
TGTGCCAGCAGCTCGGGACTAGCGGGTTTCTCTGGGGCCAACGTCCTGACTTTC
>TRBD1|TRBJ2-3|.|TRBV6-5
CASSLGQARTDTQYF
TGTGCCAGCAGTCTCGGACAGGCACGCACAGATACGCAGTATTTT
>.|TRBJ1-4|.|TRBV13
CASSLGSPRDLGEKLFF
TGTGCCAGCAGCTTAGGATCCCCCCGGGACTTAGGTGAAAAACTGTTTTTT
>TRBD1|TRBJ2-4|.|TRBV6-5
CASRRDRGDIQYF
TGTGCCAGCAGAAGGGACAGGGGAGACATTCAGTACTTC
>TRBD2|TRBJ2-7|once|TRBV29-1
CSAGVGGYEQYF
TGCAGCGCAGGTGTGGGGGGGTACGAGCAGTACTTC
>.|TRBJ1-5|.|TRBV18
CASSPSGIFYQPQHF
TGTGCCAGCTCACCATCAGGGATCTTTTATCAGCCCCAGCATTTT
>TRBD1|TRBJ1-2|.|TRBV5-6
CASSPAGGGYGYTF
TGTGCCAGCAGCCCGGCAGGGGGCGGCTATGGCTACACCTTC
>.|TRBJ1-1|.|TRBV6-5
CASNPSSGVNTEAFF
TGTGCCAGCAATCCCTCTTCTGGAGTGAACACTGAAGCTTTCTTT
>TRBD2|TRBJ2-7|few|TRBV13
CASKLAGNTYEQYF
TGTGCCAGCAAGTTAGCGGGAAATACCTACGAGCAGTACTTC
>TRBD2|TRBJ2-3|few|TRBV5-1
CASSLGRAPDTQYF
TGCGCCAGCAGCCTCGGGAGGGCGCCAGATACGCAGTATTTT
>.|TRBJ2-3|.|TRBV4-1
CASSSYPGQLTDTQYF
TGCGCCAGCAGCTCGTACCCGGGACAACTCACAGATACGCAGTATTTT
>.|TRBJ2-7|once|TRBV7-2
CASSPRGSDEQYF
TGTGCCAGCAGCCCCAGGGGTAGCGACGAGCAGTACTTC
>TRBD2|TRBJ2-3|few|TRBV7-9
CASSLETSGRAGTQYF
TGTGCCAGCAGCTTAGAAACTAGCGGGAGGGCCGGTACGCAGTATTTT
>TRBD1|TRBJ1-2|few|TRBV6-5
CASRRTGYIRGYTF
TGTGCCAGCAGAAGGACAGGGTACATCCGTGGCTACACCTTC
>TRBD1|TRBJ1-2|.|TRBV28
CASSQRPSGGAYGYTF
TGTGCCAGCAGTCAGCGCCCCTCAGGGGGCGCCTATGGCTACACCTTC